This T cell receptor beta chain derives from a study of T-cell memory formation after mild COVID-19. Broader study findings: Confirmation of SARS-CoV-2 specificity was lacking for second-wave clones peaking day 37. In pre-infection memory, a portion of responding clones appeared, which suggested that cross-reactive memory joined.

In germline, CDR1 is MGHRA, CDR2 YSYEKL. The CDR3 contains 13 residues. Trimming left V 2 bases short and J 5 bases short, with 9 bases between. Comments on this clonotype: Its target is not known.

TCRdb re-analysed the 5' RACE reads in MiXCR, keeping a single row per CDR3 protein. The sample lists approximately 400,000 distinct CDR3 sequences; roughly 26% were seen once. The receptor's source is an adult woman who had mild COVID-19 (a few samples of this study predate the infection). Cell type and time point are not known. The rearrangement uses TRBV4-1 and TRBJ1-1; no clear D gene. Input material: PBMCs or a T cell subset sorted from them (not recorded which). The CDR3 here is CASSQSPMTEAFF. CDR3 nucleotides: TGCGCCAGCAGCCAATCTCCGATGACTGAAGCTTTCTTT.